One sample yielded the 21 T cell receptor beta chains listed below, sequenced in a study of CD8+ T cells in alopecia areata. The treatment denotes: oral pan-JAK inhibitor, 5-10 mg twice daily. TCR sequencing used cDNA made by reverse transcription of extracted RNA. This table comes from immunoSEQ multiplex PCR, and its TCRdb copy is limited to in-frame clones, with some not included. Counted here are 150,000 to 200,000 clones, about 65% occurring once; the ten biggest clones make up approximately 1.4%. The sample here was CD4+ T cells sorted from blood, taken at week 49, from a patient treated with tofacitinib. These receptors were taken from a human donor with alopecia areata.

The chain joins TRBV29-1 to TRBJ1-2; D is unresolved. V was trimmed by 0 bases and J by 0 bases, leaving 8 bases between them. The CDR3 has 14 amino acids. The germline gives CDR1 SQVTM, CDR2 ANQGSEA. CDR3 in amino acids: CSVEEGRSNYGYTF. The CDR3 nucleotides read TGCAGCGTTGAAGAGGGGAGATCTAACTATGGCTACACCTTC.

This chain links TRBV5-6 with TRBJ2-2; TRBD1 might be the D (6 bases). Trimming removed 6 bases at V and 0 bases at J, with 15 bases between. The CDR3 sequence is 16 residues long. CDR1 is SGHDT, CDR2 YYEEEE, per germline. CDR3 amino acids: CASILTGTTNTGELFF. Written as DNA, the CDR3 is TGTGCCAGCATACTAACCGGGACAACGAACACCGGGGAGCTGTTTTTT.

This chain connects TRBV10-2 to TRBJ2-7; D gene uncertain. CDR3 length: 12 amino acids. V was pared by 2 bases and J by 6 bases, with 8 bases between. Germline loops: CDR1 WSHSY, CDR2 SAAADI. CDR3 sequence reads: CASSELLSEQYF. The CDR3 DNA follows: TGCGCCAGCAGTGAGCTTTTAAGCGAGCAGTACTTC.

This clone was observed a few times. This chain links TRBV30 with TRBJ2-4; D gene uncertain. Germline V gene sequence: CDR1 GTSNPN, CDR2 SVGIG (reference sequence). The V gene lost 1 base and the J gene lost 4 bases, with 2 bases spanning the gap. The CDR3 loop spans 11 amino acids. This chain's CDR3 is CAWSAKNIQYF. As DNA, the CDR3 is TGTGCCTGGAGTGCAAAAAACATTCAGTACTTC.

The V and J genes are TRBV30 and TRBJ1-2; D gene unclear. In germline, CDR1 is GTSNPN, CDR2 SVGIG (reference sequence). The V end was cut by 5 bases, the J end by 6 bases, with 13 bases between. This CDR3 has 12 amino acids. Written as DNA, the CDR3 is TGTGCCTGGTCCGGGGATCGCGATGGCTACACCTTC. Encoded protein: CAWSGDRDGYTF.

The V and J genes are TRBV5-1 and TRBJ1-1, with D perhaps TRBD1 (6 bases). The CDR3 totals 16 residues. Per germline, CDR1 SGHRS and CDR2 YFSETQ. V was pared by 4 bases and J by 1 base, with 17 bases between. The CDR3 DNA follows: TGCGCCAGCAGCCCGGCGGGGGCACAGGGGAACACTGAAGCTTTCTTT. Translating it yields CASSPAGAQGNTEAFF.

J is TRBJ1-6 and V is TRBV7-9; no clear D. The CDR3 loop spans 16 amino acids. V shed 5 bases and J shed 5 bases, with 16 bases lying between them. In germline, CDR1 is SEHNR, CDR2 FQNEAQ (reference sequence). The CDR3 reads CASSLYRGIDNSPLHF. The CDR3, as DNA: TGTGCCAGCAGCCTTTACCGGGGTATCGATAATTCACCCCTCCACTTT.

V gene TRBV30 combines with J gene TRBJ1-1; a possible D gene is TRBD1 (5 bases). This CDR3 region has 16 residues. Germline lookup yields CDR1 GTSNPN and CDR2 SVGIG (reference sequence). Trimming took off 3 bases at V and 4 bases at J, with 21 bases between the two ends. The CDR3 DNA follows: TGTGCCTGGAGCTCCGGGCTGCGGGTTGGGGGCACTGAAGCTTTCTTT. This codes for CAWSSGLRVGGTEAFF. The complete variable domain, with remaining parts taken from reference TRBV30 and TRBJ1-1, reads SQTIHQWPATLVQPVGSPLSLECTVEGTSNPNLYWYRQAAGRGLQLLFYSVGIGQISSEVPQNLSASRPQDRQFILSSKKLLLSDSGFYLCAWSSGLRVGGTEAFFGQGTRLTVV.

The rearrangement links TRBV9 to TRBJ2-3; 13 nucleotides agree with TRBD2. This CDR3 is built from 15 residues. With V trimmed by 0 bases and J by 7 bases, 2 bases remained unmatched. The germline CDR1 and CDR2 sequences are SGDLS and YYNGEE. The CDR3 protein is CASSVGTSGGNTQYF. Written as DNA, the CDR3 is TGTGCCAGCAGCGTAGGGACTAGCGGGGGCAATACGCAGTATTTT.

The table lists this clone with a few counts. The chain joins TRBV2 to TRBJ2-2; TRBD2 matches 15 bases. The CDR3 loop spans 17 amino acids. Germline loops: CDR1 SNHLY, CDR2 FYNNEI. After removal of 10 bases from V and 6 bases from J, the junction contained 12 bases not matched to a gene. Here the CDR3 reads CAIPTGTSGGFAGELFF. The CDR3 bases are TGTGCCATCCCGACTGGGACTAGCGGGGGGTTCGCCGGGGAGCTGTTTTTT.

The rearrangement links TRBV4-2 to TRBJ2-1; D is ambiguous. V was clipped by 0 bases and J by 4 bases, with 4 bases between them. Germline V CDR1 and CDR2: LGHNA, YNFKEQ. The CDR3 extends over 13 amino acids. Written as DNA, the CDR3 is TGTGCCAGCAGCCAAGAAGTATACAATGAGCAGTTCTTC. Translation: CASSQEVYNEQFF.

This chain connects TRBV6-1 to TRBJ2-3; 8 bases are shared with TRBD1. CDR3 size: 13 residues. J lost 6 bases, V lost 8 bases, and 7 bases had no gene match. Germline V lookup: CDR1 MNHNS, CDR2 SASEGT. The DNA for the CDR3 is TGTGCCAGCTCAGACAGGGGATGGGATACGCAGTATTTT. It encodes CASSDRGWDTQYF.

V gene TRBV6-1 combines with J gene TRBJ1-1, with TRBD1 as a possible D gene (6 bases). Germline-derived CDR1 and CDR2 are MNHNS and SASEGT. Trimming left V 6 bases short and J 6 bases short, with 20 bases between. This CDR3 is built from 15 residues. CDR3 sequence: CASRRPRGQYPEAFF. Here the CDR3 DNA reads TGTGCCAGCAGACGACCCCGCGGACAGTACCCTGAAGCTTTCTTT.

The chain recombines TRBV9 with TRBJ2-1; 8 bases line up with TRBD2. Germline CDR1 is SGDLS and CDR2 is YYNGEE. The CDR3 totals 15 residues. The V and J ends lost 0 bases and 4 bases, in that order; junction bases with no gene match: 3. The CDR3 region has the DNA TGTGCCAGCAGCGTAGAACTAGCGGAGTACAATGAGCAGTTCTTC. This codes for CASSVELAEYNEQFF. Based on the CDR3 plus reference TRBV9 and TRBJ2-1, the full variable domain is DSGVTQTPKHLITATGQRVTLRCSPRSGDLSVYWYQQSLDQGLQFLIQYYNGEERAKGNILERFSAQQFPDLHSELNLSSLELGDSALYFCASSVELAEYNEQFFGPGTRLTVL.

The sample holds a few counts of this clone. The chain joins TRBV7-9 to TRBJ2-3; tentative D call: TRBD2 (6 bases). Germline V lookup: CDR1 SEHNR, CDR2 FQNEAQ (reference sequence). Trimming took 5 bases from V and 6 from J, leaving 9 bases between them. The CDR3 loop spans 12 amino acids. The CDR3 sequence is CASSTGTDTQYF. CDR3 DNA: TGTGCCAGCAGCACGGGGACTGATACGCAGTATTTT.

The chain carries TRBV5-1 and TRBJ2-5; D is uncertain. The CDR3 spans 13 residues. Between the trimmed V and J ends, which lost 6 bases and 3 bases, there was a span of 12 bases. Germline V gives CDR1 SGHRS, CDR2 YFSETQ. The CDR3 loop is CASTEMTEETQYF. In nucleotides, the CDR3 is TGCGCCAGCACCGAGATGACGGAAGAGACCCAGTACTTC.

This chain connects TRBV5-4 to TRBJ1-6; 8 bases match TRBD1. Germline values: CDR1 SGHNT, CDR2 YYREEE (reference sequence). Unmatched junction bases numbered 10, after V lost 4 bases and J lost 10 bases. The CDR3 spans 15 residues. The DNA of the CDR3 is TGTGCCAGCAGCGGCCAGACAGGGGAGGTCTCACCCCTCCACTTT. Protein sequence: CASSGQTGEVSPLHF.

This chain uses TRBV29-1 with TRBJ2-1, with TRBD1 matching 7 bases. The V gene end was trimmed by 2 bases and the J gene end by 0 bases; junction bases not matched to a gene: 7. The CDR3 covers 16 residues. CDR1 and CDR2 (germline): SQVTM, ANQGSEA. CDR3 amino acids: CSVELPGQSSYNEQFF. The CDR3 bases are TGCAGCGTTGAACTTCCGGGACAGAGCTCCTACAATGAGCAGTTCTTC.

The genes are TRBV4-3 and TRBJ2-1, with a tentative D call TRBD2 (6 bases). Germline CDR1 and CDR2: LGHNA and YSLEER. The CDR3 is made up of 17 amino acids. Trimming stripped 0 bases from V and 9 bases from J, with 21 bases between. The CDR3 DNA reads TGCGCCAGCAGCCAAGACGCTTCCGGACTAACCCCGGGTGAGCAGTTCTTC. Encoded protein: CASSQDASGLTPGEQFF.

The V gene is TRBV25-1, the J gene TRBJ1-1; D is uncertain. Germline V CDR1 and CDR2: MGHDK, SYGVNS. Between the trimmed V and J ends, which lost 3 bases and 5 bases, there was a span of 13 bases. The CDR3 sequence is 14 residues long. The CDR3 DNA is TGTGCCAGCAGTGATAGTCCAGAGGCGACTGAAGCTTTCTTT. It encodes CASSDSPEATEAFF.

For this clone: Germline is not matched at one junction end, which may reflect a read error. The CDR3 spells CASRQTGYLHF. CDR3 in DNA: TGTGCCAGCAGACAAACAGGTTACCTCCACTTC. This chain uses TRBV6-1 with TRBJ2-4; TRBD1 might be the D (5 bases). Germline loops: CDR1 MNHNS, CDR2 SASEGT. The CDR3 spans 11 residues.